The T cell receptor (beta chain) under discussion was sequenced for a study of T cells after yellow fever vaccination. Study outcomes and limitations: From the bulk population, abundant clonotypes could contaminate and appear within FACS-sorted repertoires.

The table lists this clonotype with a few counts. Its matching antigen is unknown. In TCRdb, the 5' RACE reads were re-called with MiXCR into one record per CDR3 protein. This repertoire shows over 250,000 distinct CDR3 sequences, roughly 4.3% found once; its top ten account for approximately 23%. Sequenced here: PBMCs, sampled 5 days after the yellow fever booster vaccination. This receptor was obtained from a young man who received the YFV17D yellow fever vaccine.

The CDR3 DNA reads as TGTGCCAGCAGTTTCAGTCAATGGGAGACCCAGTACTTC. Protein sequence: CASSFSQWETQYF. The chain uses TRBV28 and TRBJ2-5; D gene uncertain. This CDR3 spans 13 amino acids. The V end lost 3 bases, the J end lost 5 bases, and 10 bases lay between the germline ends. Per germline, CDR1 MDHEN and CDR2 SYDVKM.